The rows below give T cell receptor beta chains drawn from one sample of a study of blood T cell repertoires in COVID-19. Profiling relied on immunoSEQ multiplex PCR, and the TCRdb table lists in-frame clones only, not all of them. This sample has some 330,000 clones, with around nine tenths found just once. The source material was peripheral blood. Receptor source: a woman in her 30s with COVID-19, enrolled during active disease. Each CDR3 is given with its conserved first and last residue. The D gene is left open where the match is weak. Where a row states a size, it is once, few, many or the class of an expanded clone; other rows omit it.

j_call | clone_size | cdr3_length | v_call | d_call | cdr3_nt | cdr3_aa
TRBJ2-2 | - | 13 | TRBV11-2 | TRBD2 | TGTGCCGGAAGGGGAGGGCCCACCGGGGAGCTGTTTTTT | CAGRGGPTGELFF
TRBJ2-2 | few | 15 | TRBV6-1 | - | TGTGCCAGCAGTGAAGCCACTGGAGACACCGGGGAGCTGTTTTTT | CASSEATGDTGELFF
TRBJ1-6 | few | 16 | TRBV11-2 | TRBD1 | TGTGCCAGCAGCTTAGGATGGGGACAGGGGAATTCACCCCTCCACTTT | CASSLGWGQGNSPLHF
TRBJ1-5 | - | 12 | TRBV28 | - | TGTGCCAGCATTTCGGGGGATCAGCCCCAGCATTTT | CASISGDQPQHF
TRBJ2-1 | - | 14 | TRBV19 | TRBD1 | TGTGCCAGTAGTACGGGACAGGGTCGCAATGAGCAGTTCTTC | CASSTGQGRNEQFF
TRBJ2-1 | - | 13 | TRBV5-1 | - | TGCGCCAGCAGGTTGGACATTTACAATGAGCAGTTCTTC | CASRLDIYNEQFF
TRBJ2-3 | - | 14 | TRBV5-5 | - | TGTGCCAGCAGACGGACAGGAGGGACAGATACGCAGTATTTT | CASRRTGGTDTQYF
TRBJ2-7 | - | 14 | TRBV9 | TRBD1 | TGTGCCAGCAGCGTAGGAACAGGGGCCTACGAGCAGTACTTC | CASSVGTGAYEQYF
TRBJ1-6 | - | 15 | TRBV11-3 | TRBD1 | TGTGCCAGCACGACGAAAACAGGGGTCTCTTCACCCCTCCACTTT | CASTTKTGVSSPLHF
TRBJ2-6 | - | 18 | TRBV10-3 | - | TGTGCCATCCGGGCGGGGCAGGGGGGCGCCTCTGGGGCCAACGTCCTGACTTTC | CAIRAGQGGASGANVLTF
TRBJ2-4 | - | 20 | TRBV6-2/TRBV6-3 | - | TGTGCCAGCAGTTACGAGGTAGGACAGATTAATGAAATAGCCAAAAACATTCAGTACTTC | CASSYEVGQINEIAKNIQYF
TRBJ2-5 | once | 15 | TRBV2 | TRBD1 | TGTGCCAGCAGTTTTATTGGACAGGGGCAAGAGACCCAGTACTTC | CASSFIGQGQETQYF
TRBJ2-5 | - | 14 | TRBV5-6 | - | TGTGCCAGCAGCAGCGGGACAGGAGGAGAGACCCAGTACTTC | CASSSGTGGETQYF
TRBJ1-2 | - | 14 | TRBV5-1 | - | TGCGCCATGATGTCAGAGAACAGAGGGTATGGCTACACCTTC | CAMMSENRGYGYTF
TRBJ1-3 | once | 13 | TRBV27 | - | TGTGCCAGCTCTATCGGTCGGGGAAACACCATATATTTT | CASSIGRGNTIYF
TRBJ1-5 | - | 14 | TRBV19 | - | TGTGCCAGTAGCCCCGGTCAGGACAATCAGCCCCAGCATTTT | CASSPGQDNQPQHF
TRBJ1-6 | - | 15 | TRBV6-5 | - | TGTGCCAGCAGCCTTTCATTGGGACACAATTCACCCCTCCACTTT | CASSLSLGHNSPLHF
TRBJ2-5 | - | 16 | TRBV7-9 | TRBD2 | TGTGCCAGCAGCTTACGCTCGGGGGGGTCAAAAGAGACCCAGTACTTC | CASSLRSGGSKETQYF
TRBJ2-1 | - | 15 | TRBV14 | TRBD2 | TGTGCCAGCAGCCAACTAGCGGGGGGCTACAATGAGCAGTTCTTC | CASSQLAGGYNEQFF
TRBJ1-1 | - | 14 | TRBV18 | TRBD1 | TGTGCCAGCTCAGCCACAGGGGGCAGGTCTGAAGCTTTCTTT | CASSATGGRSEAFF
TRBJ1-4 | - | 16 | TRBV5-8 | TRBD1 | TGTGCCAGCAGCTTTCCCCCGGGACAGTTGGACGAAAAACTGTTTTTT | CASSFPPGQLDEKLFF
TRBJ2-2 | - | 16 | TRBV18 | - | TGTGCCAGCTCACCCACCTTATCTGCAGGGCGCGGGGAGCTGTTTTTT | CASSPTLSAGRGELFF
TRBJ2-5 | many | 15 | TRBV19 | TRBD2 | TGTGCCAGTAGTTCCATAGCGGGGGGGCGAGAGACCCAGTACTTC | CASSSIAGGRETQYF
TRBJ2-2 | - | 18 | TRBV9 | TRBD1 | TGTGCCAGCAGCGTTCCAGAGAGGACAGGGGGACGAGCCGGGGAGCTGTTTTTT | CASSVPERTGGRAGELFF
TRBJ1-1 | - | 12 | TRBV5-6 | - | TGTGCCAGCAGCTTGTCTCCGGGATCCGCTTTCTTT | CASSLSPGSAFF
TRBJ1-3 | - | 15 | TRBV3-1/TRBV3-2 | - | TGTGCCAGCAGCATAAGGGGTTCGGGTGGAAACACCATATATTTT | CASSIRGSGGNTIYF
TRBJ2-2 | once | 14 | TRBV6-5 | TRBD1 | TGTGCCAGCAATCGGGACAGCAACACCGGGGAGCTGTTTTTT | CASNRDSNTGELFF
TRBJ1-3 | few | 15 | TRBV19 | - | TGTGCCAGTAGTATTTTACCGAGCTCTGGAAACACCATATATTTT | CASSILPSSGNTIYF
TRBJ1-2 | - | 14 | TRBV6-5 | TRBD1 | TGTGCCACCTTTGAAACAGGGGCAGTCTATGGCTACACCTTC | CATFETGAVYGYTF